This T cell receptor beta chain was found in a study of CD8 T cells in ankylosing spondylitis. Study-wide results and caveats: CD8+ disease-linked clones were present at relatively low frequencies in blood.

Quantitative 5'-RACE was performed with molecular barcodes, and it yielded the TCR beta libraries. TCRdb recomputed calls from the 5' RACE reads with MiXCR, one row per CDR3 protein. The table records hundreds of thousands of distinct CDR3 sequences, 20% of them present only once. Concerning this clonotype: Its antigen is still unknown.

Sequencing was done on a sample of blood, either unsorted or a sorted T cell fraction (not recorded which). The TCR was taken from a male donor with ankylosing spondylitis or in good health (not recorded which).

As DNA, the CDR3 is TGTGCCAGCTCTGACAGCCCCTACGAGCAGTACTTC. Translation: CASSDSPYEQYF. The chain is built from TRBV2 and TRBJ2-7, with D perhaps matching TRBD1 (5 bases). V was shortened by 8 bases and J by 2 bases, with 10 bases between the two germline ends. The germline V gene has CDR1 SNHLY and CDR2 FYNNEI. This CDR3 has 12 amino acids.